This T cell receptor (beta chain) was captured in a study of shared clonotypes between healthy human individuals. Study details: Each donor's CD4 naive and CD4 memory cells filled three plates apiece, CD8 naive two, and CD8 memory one.

This clone came up once. A deep-level run was used for the assay. Sequencing was performed with immunoSEQ multiplex PCR; in TCRdb, only in-frame clones are kept and a portion is missing. The sample holds about 680,000 clones, around 73% seen once. CDR3 size: 18 residues. The germline V gene encodes CDR1 MGHRA and CDR2 YSYEKL. The V end was cut by 4 bases, the J end by 1 base, with 20 bases between. The rearrangement uses TRBV4-1 and TRBJ2-4, with D possibly called TRBD1 or TRBD2 (7 bases each). Specimen: memory CD4+ T cells sorted from blood. Documented subset: CD45RA-negative fraction. The TCR was taken from a woman in her twenties or thirties in good health. The CDR3 region is CASSPGGARGEAKNIQYF. CDR3 nucleotide sequence: TGCGCCAGCAGCCCAGGGGGGGCGCGGGGTGAGGCCAAAAACATTCAGTACTTC.